Listed below are T cell receptor beta chains from one sample, sequenced in a study of CD8 T cells in Susac syndrome. TCRdb ran MiXCR on the immunoSEQ multiplex PCR reads and lists one entry per CDR3 protein. Altogether 130,000 to 150,000 distinct CDR3 sequences are present, more than 90% being singletons, with the ten largest covering roughly 0.084%. Sample: CD4+ T cells from PBMCs. The receptors derive from a human donor with Susac syndrome. CDR3s include the opening cysteine and the closing phenylalanine or tryptophan. D genes are given only for firm matches. Clone sizes are given selectively: once, few, many, or a class where the clone is expanded.

TRBJ2-3	NA	TRBD1	TRBV3-1	TGTGCCAGCAGCCACCGGGACAGGGGACATACGCAGTATTTT	CASSHRDRGHTQYF
TRBJ1-4	NA	NA	TRBV20-1	TGCAGTGCTGCGGGACGGAGGATAAATAATGAAAAACTGTTTTTT	CSAAGRRINNEKLFF
TRBJ1-2	NA	NA	TRBV29-1	TGCAGCGTTGAAGATCGGAATGGCTACACCTTC	CSVEDRNGYTF
TRBJ2-5	once	TRBD2	TRBV6-5	TGTGCCAGCAGTTACTCCCAGCGGGGGGCCCAAGAGACCCAGTACTTC	CASSYSQRGAQETQYF
TRBJ1-1	NA	TRBD1	TRBV10-1	TGCGCCAGCAGTGGACAGGGGCACACTGAAGCTTTCTTT	CASSGQGHTEAFF
TRBJ2-1	NA	TRBD2	TRBV12-3/TRBV12-4	TGTGCCAGCAGTTCCCCAGGTAGCGGGGGGTTCTTC	CASSSPGSGGFF
TRBJ2-3	once	NA	TRBV12-3/TRBV12-4	TGTGCCAGCAGTTCGCCCGAGTGGGGGAATACGCAGTATTTT	CASSSPEWGNTQYF
TRBJ2-1	NA	NA	TRBV4-1	TGCGCCAGCAGCCAGAGGGACTCGAGCTCCTACAATGAGCAGTTCTTC	CASSQRDSSSYNEQFF
TRBJ2-1	NA	TRBD1	TRBV15	TGTGCCACCAAGGATAGGGGGCGAGGCGACAATGAGCAGTTCTTC	CATKDRGRGDNEQFF
TRBJ2-1	NA	NA	TRBV21-1	TGTGCCAGCAGCACCAAGGGTTACAATGAGCAGTTCTTC	CASSTKGYNEQFF
TRBJ2-7	NA	NA	TRBV21-1	TGTGCCAGCAGCGGGTCCCACAGGAGCTCCTACGAGCAGTACTTC	CASSGSHRSSYEQYF
TRBJ1-1	NA	TRBD1	TRBV28	TGTGCCAGCAGTTCCGGTGGGACAGGGAGTACTGAAGCTTTCTTT	CASSSGGTGSTEAFF
TRBJ1-5	NA	NA	TRBV4-1	TGCGCCAGCAGCCAGGTCTTGGTTCAGCCCCAGCATTTT	CASSQVLVQPQHF
TRBJ2-1	once	TRBD2	TRBV5-4	TGTGCCAGCAGCTCCGGGACTAGCGGGGGACGCTCCTACAATGAGCAGTTCTTC	CASSSGTSGGRSYNEQFF
TRBJ2-1	NA	TRBD1	TRBV18	TGTGCCAGCTCAACCGGACAGGGGTACGGTGAGCAGTTCTTC	CASSTGQGYGEQFF
TRBJ1-4	NA	TRBD1	TRBV7-9	TGTGCCAGCAGCCGGGACAGGGGGCCTGAAAAACTGTTTTTT	CASSRDRGPEKLFF
TRBJ2-4	NA	TRBD2	TRBV29-1	TGCAGCGGCGGGGGGGCGGACATTCAGTACTTC	CSGGGADIQYF
TRBJ1-1	NA	TRBD1	TRBV20-1	TGCAGTGCTAGAGAAGCCGGGACAGGGGGATCCGAAGCTTTCTTT	CSAREAGTGGSEAFF
TRBJ1-6	NA	NA	TRBV28	TGTGCCTCGGAGGGGACGTTGGATAATTCACCCCTCCACTTT	CASEGTLDNSPLHF
TRBJ1-2	once	TRBD1	TRBV7-2	TGTGCCAGCAGCGGGACAGGGGGCAATGGCTACACCTTC	CASSGTGGNGYTF
TRBJ2-5	NA	TRBD1	TRBV2	TGTGCCAGCAGTGATGACAGGGGAGAGACCCAGTACTTC	CASSDDRGETQYF
TRBJ2-2	NA	NA	TRBV12-3/TRBV12-4	TGTGCCAGCAGTTTTTTGCCAGCCGGGGAGCTGTTTTTT	CASSFLPAGELFF
TRBJ1-3	NA	NA	TRBV7-2	TGTGCCAGCAGCTTACGAGGAGGCCGCTCTGGAAACACCATATATTTT	CASSLRGGRSGNTIYF
TRBJ1-2	NA	NA	TRBV20-1	TGCAGTGCTAGGGGCGTCGACAGGCATGGCTACACCTTC	CSARGVDRHGYTF
TRBJ2-7	NA	NA	TRBV20-1	TGCAGTGCCCAGTGGCGGGGTCGGGACGAGCAGTACTTC	CSAQWRGRDEQYF
TRBJ2-1	once	NA	TRBV28	TGTGCCAGCGGGATGGAGCCGTCCTCCTACAATGAGCAGTTCTTC	CASGMEPSSYNEQFF
TRBJ2-7	NA	NA	TRBV4-2	TGTGCCAGCAGCCAAGGGCACAGGGACTACGAGCAGTACTTC	CASSQGHRDYEQYF
TRBJ2-6	NA	NA	TRBV19	TGTGCCAGTAAGTTACAGACTGGGGCCAACGTCCTGACTTTC	CASKLQTGANVLTF
TRBJ1-1	NA	NA	TRBV27	TGTGCCAGCAGTTTTTCGACGGTCAGGGAAGCTTTCTTT	CASSFSTVREAFF
TRBJ2-1	NA	TRBD2	TRBV3-1	TGTGCCAGCAGCCAAGATCTTGGGGGGGTTAGTGAGCAGTTCTTC	CASSQDLGGVSEQFF
TRBJ2-5	NA	NA	TRBV6-5	TGTGCCAGCAGCTCCAGGACTGCGACGGGGACCCAGTACTTC	CASSSRTATGTQYF
TRBJ2-2	NA	NA	TRBV19	TGTGCCAGTAGTATAGACCGGGTGGCGGAGCTGTTTTTT	CASSIDRVAELFF
TRBJ2-1	NA	NA	TRBV7-9	TGTGCCAGCAGCAAAAGCGTGAATGAGCAGTTCTTC	CASSKSVNEQFF
TRBJ1-3	NA	NA	TRBV18	TGTGCCAGCTACAGACAGGACTCTGGAAACACCATATATTTT	CASYRQDSGNTIYF
TRBJ2-7	NA	NA	TRBV19	TGTGCCAGGAGCCTATACGAGCAGTACTTC	CARSLYEQYF
TRBJ1-2	NA	NA	TRBV13	TGTGCCAGCAGCCAGGGATTCAAAGACTCCGCCTATGGCTACACCTTC	CASSQGFKDSAYGYTF
TRBJ2-7	NA	NA	TRBV12-3/TRBV12-4	TGTGCCAGCAGTTCCAGAGGGGTCTTTCGCTACGAGCAGTACTTC	CASSSRGVFRYEQYF
TRBJ1-2	NA	NA	TRBV28	TGTGCCAACCGGGACAATACCATGCATGGCTACACCTTC	CANRDNTMHGYTF
TRBJ1-5	NA	NA	TRBV29-1	TGCAGCGTAGGCGGGACTCGAGGTCAGCCCCAGCATTTT	CSVGGTRGQPQHF
TRBJ1-1	NA	NA	TRBV7-9	TGTGCCAGCAGCATGGATATGAACACTGAAGCTTTCTTT	CASSMDMNTEAFF
TRBJ1-2	NA	TRBD1	TRBV6-1	TGTGCCAGCGGGGACAGGGGGCTCGTTGGCTACACCTTC	CASGDRGLVGYTF
TRBJ2-3	NA	TRBD2	TRBV7-9	TGTGCCAGCAGCTTAAAGCGGGGGGAGCACCCTAGCACAGATACGCAGTATTTT	CASSLKRGEHPSTDTQYF
TRBJ2-3	once	NA	TRBV10-3	TGTGCCATCAGTGAGTCCGGGGAGCTGAAAGATACGCAGTATTTT	CAISESGELKDTQYF
TRBJ2-2	NA	TRBD1	TRBV18	TGTGCCAGCTCACGGACGACAGGGGCCGACACCGGGGAGCTGTTTTTT	CASSRTTGADTGELFF
TRBJ1-3	NA	NA	TRBV5-1	TGCGCCAGCAGAGATCAGGAGGCAGCGGGAAACACCATATATTTT	CASRDQEAAGNTIYF
TRBJ2-5	NA	TRBD2	TRBV5-4	TGTGCCAGCAGCTTCGGCGGGGGGTCCCAAGAGACCCAGTACTTC	CASSFGGGSQETQYF